Listed below are T cell receptor beta chains from one sample, sequenced in a study of cytomegalovirus exposure and HLA in healthy donors. The assay was immunoSEQ multiplex PCR, and TCRdb's table has in-frame clones only and misses some. Here the sample spans some 140,000 clones, approximately 61% being singletons. Sequencing was carried out using PBMCs. The receptor source for this set is a human donor in good health. Both conserved end residues are part of each CDR3. A D gene is named only where the DNA matches it firmly. Rows give clone size only sometimes, using once, few, many, or a class for an expanded clone.

D: -
size: -
J: TRBJ1-1
V: TRBV5-1
DNA: TGCGCCAGCACCTTAACAGTGAACACTGAAGCTTTCTTT
CDR3: CASTLTVNTEAFF

D: -
size: -
J: TRBJ1-1
V: TRBV2
DNA: TGTGCCAGCAGTGAACTCCAGGGTGGTGAAGCTTTCTTT
CDR3: CASSELQGGEAFF

D: TRBD2
size: -
J: TRBJ2-1
V: TRBV11-3
DNA: TGTGCCAGCAGCTTAGTCCTTAGCGGGGTGGATGAGCAGTTCTTC
CDR3: CASSLVLSGVDEQFF

D: -
size: -
J: TRBJ1-5
V: TRBV6-1
DNA: TGTGCCAGCAGTTCTAGTCAGCCCCAGCATTTT
CDR3: CASSSSQPQHF

D: TRBD2
size: -
J: TRBJ2-1
V: TRBV28
DNA: TGTGCCAGCAGTTTTTCCGCGGGAGGTCGGGGGTTCTTC
CDR3: CASSFSAGGRGFF

D: TRBD1
size: few
J: TRBJ1-2
V: TRBV5-1
DNA: TGCGCCAGCAGCTTGGGGGACAGCGGCTATGGCTACACCTTC
CDR3: CASSLGDSGYGYTF

D: -
size: -
J: TRBJ2-5
V: TRBV28
DNA: TGTGCCAGCAGATTGGGGGCGCGGGAGACCCAGTACTTC
CDR3: CASRLGARETQYF

D: TRBD2
size: -
J: TRBJ2-3
V: TRBV10-3
DNA: TGTGCCATCAAACCGGGACTAGCCACAGATACGCAGTATTTT
CDR3: CAIKPGLATDTQYF

D: -
size: -
J: TRBJ2-3
V: TRBV25-1
DNA: TGTGCCAGCATTGAAGGTTTTGCGGGGATCGATACGCAGTATTTT
CDR3: CASIEGFAGIDTQYF

D: TRBD1
size: few
J: TRBJ1-1
V: TRBV5-4
DNA: TGTGCCAGCAGCTCGGACAGGGCCACTGAAGCTTTCTTT
CDR3: CASSSDRATEAFF

D: -
size: -
J: TRBJ1-5
V: TRBV28
DNA: TGTGCCAGCAGTCCGCCCGGTGATCAGCCCCAGCATTTT
CDR3: CASSPPGDQPQHF

D: TRBD2
size: -
J: TRBJ2-5
V: TRBV4-1
DNA: TGCGCCAGCAGCCAGCAAAGCGGGAGGGCCTTGCAGACCCAGTACTTC
CDR3: CASSQQSGRALQTQYF

D: -
size: few
J: TRBJ1-4
V: TRBV7-9
DNA: TGTGCCAGCAGCTCTGGACTGGGGGCGGCGGAAAAACTGTTTTTT
CDR3: CASSSGLGAAEKLFF

D: TRBD2
size: -
J: TRBJ2-3
V: TRBV29-1
DNA: TGCAGCGTTGAACCGACTAGCGGGGTAGATACGCAGTATTTT
CDR3: CSVEPTSGVDTQYF

D: -
size: once
J: TRBJ2-7
V: TRBV5-1
DNA: TGCGCCAGCAGCCAGAACCGACAGAACGAGCAGTACTTC
CDR3: CASSQNRQNEQYF

D: TRBD1
size: -
J: TRBJ1-2
V: TRBV5-4
DNA: TGTGCCAGCAGCTTGGCCCTTGGGACAGAGAGTTACTATGGCTACACCTTC
CDR3: CASSLALGTESYYGYTF

D: TRBD1
size: -
J: TRBJ1-3
V: TRBV5-1
DNA: TGCGCCAGCAGCACAACAGGGGACCCCTCTGGAAACACCATATATTTT
CDR3: CASSTTGDPSGNTIYF

D: -
size: -
J: TRBJ1-1
V: TRBV7-8
DNA: TGTGCCAGCAGCCCCCTTGATTCAGGGTTCGTAGCTTTCTTT
CDR3: CASSPLDSGFVAFF

D: -
size: -
J: TRBJ2-3
V: TRBV7-3
DNA: TGTGCCAGCAGCCCGGCGCGGACAGATACGCAGTATTTT
CDR3: CASSPARTDTQYF

D: TRBD1
size: -
J: TRBJ1-4
V: TRBV11-2
DNA: TGTGCCAGCAGACAGGGGGCTAATGAAAAACTGTTTTTT
CDR3: CASRQGANEKLFF

D: TRBD2
size: few
J: TRBJ2-2
V: TRBV19
DNA: TGTGCCAGTATCTCACTAGGAGCGGGGATAGGAACCGGGGAGCTGTTTTTT
CDR3: CASISLGAGIGTGELFF

D: TRBD1
size: -
J: TRBJ2-3
V: TRBV6-4
DNA: TGTGCCAGCAGTCCCCCGAGGGACAGGGGCATCACAGATACGCAGTATTTT
CDR3: CASSPPRDRGITDTQYF

D: TRBD1
size: -
J: TRBJ2-2
V: TRBV5-4
DNA: TGTGCCAGCAGCTTGGGGGGACAGGGGAGTCGGACCGGGGAGCTGTTTTTT
CDR3: CASSLGGQGSRTGELFF

D: -
size: -
J: TRBJ2-7
V: TRBV7-2
DNA: TGTGCCAGCAGCGGGTTGTCAGGGCCATACGAGCAGTACTTC
CDR3: CASSGLSGPYEQYF

D: TRBD2
size: few
J: TRBJ2-1
V: TRBV28
DNA: TGTGCCAGCAGTTTAAGCCTAGCGGGAGGGCCGCACTACAATGAGCAGTTCTTC
CDR3: CASSLSLAGGPHYNEQFF

D: -
size: -
J: TRBJ2-3
V: TRBV11-2
DNA: TGTGCCAGCAGCTTAGACGTGGGCTCCACAGATACGCAGTATTTT
CDR3: CASSLDVGSTDTQYF

D: -
size: -
J: TRBJ2-4
V: TRBV2
DNA: TGTGCCAGCAGTGGATTACTCGGAGGGGGGGACATTCAGTACTTC
CDR3: CASSGLLGGGDIQYF

D: TRBD2
size: -
J: TRBJ2-7
V: TRBV25-1
DNA: TGTGCCAGCAGCGGACTAGCGGGAAACGAGCAGTACTTC
CDR3: CASSGLAGNEQYF

D: TRBD2
size: -
J: TRBJ2-7
V: TRBV5-1
DNA: TGCGCCAGCAGCTTGGGGGCTAGCGGGAGCTCCTACGAGCAGTACTTC
CDR3: CASSLGASGSSYEQYF

D: TRBD1
size: -
J: TRBJ1-3
V: TRBV5-8
DNA: TGTGCCAGCAGCCTCGGGACAGTCTCTGGAAACACCATATATTTT
CDR3: CASSLGTVSGNTIYF

D: -
size: once
J: TRBJ1-2
V: TRBV13
DNA: TGTGCCAGCAGCCCAAATCGGGACTATGGCTACACCTTC
CDR3: CASSPNRDYGYTF

D: -
size: -
J: TRBJ2-5
V: TRBV19
DNA: TGTGCCAGTAGTAAACCAGGGAGGGAGACCCAGTACTTC
CDR3: CASSKPGRETQYF

D: TRBD1
size: -
J: TRBJ2-1
V: TRBV25-1
DNA: TGTGCCAGTGACCCCGGGACAGAGTACAATGAGCAGTTCTTC
CDR3: CASDPGTEYNEQFF

D: -
size: -
J: TRBJ2-4
V: TRBV27
DNA: TGTGCCAGCGCGGCCGTGGTAGGAAACATTCAGTACTTC
CDR3: CASAAVVGNIQYF

D: TRBD2
size: -
J: TRBJ2-5
V: TRBV5-4
DNA: TGTGCCAGCAGACACCGGGACTATGAAGAGACCCAGTACTTC
CDR3: CASRHRDYEETQYF

D: -
size: -
J: TRBJ1-5
V: TRBV28
DNA: TGTGCCAGCAGCCCCGGGGGGGGGCATGTCAATCAGCCCCAGCATTTT
CDR3: CASSPGGGHVNQPQHF

D: -
size: -
J: TRBJ1-5
V: TRBV21-1
DNA: TGTGCAGGAGGGAGGGTATATAGCAATCAGCCCCAGCATTTT
CDR3: CAGGRVYSNQPQHF

D: TRBD2
size: -
J: TRBJ2-3
V: TRBV27
DNA: TGTGCCAGCAGCTCTAGCGGGAGGCATACGCAGTATTTT
CDR3: CASSSSGRHTQYF

D: TRBD1
size: -
J: TRBJ1-1
V: TRBV23-1
DNA: TGCGCCAGCAGTCAATCGACCCGGGACAGCGGGACTGAAGCTTTCTTT
CDR3: CASSQSTRDSGTEAFF

D: -
size: -
J: TRBJ1-5
V: TRBV5-8
DNA: TGTGCCAGCAGCCGAGGACAGTTCCATAGCAATCAGCCCCAGCATTTT
CDR3: CASSRGQFHSNQPQHF

D: TRBD1
size: -
J: TRBJ2-7
V: TRBV28
DNA: TGTGCCAGCAGCTTACGACAGGGTCGCCACGAGCAGTACTTC
CDR3: CASSLRQGRHEQYF

D: -
size: few
J: TRBJ2-1
V: TRBV9
DNA: TGTGCCAGCAGCGTAGGACCGGGAGTTGGTGAGCAGTTCTTC
CDR3: CASSVGPGVGEQFF

D: TRBD2
size: once
J: TRBJ2-1
V: TRBV5-6
DNA: TGTGCCAGCAGCCTTGAAGCGGGAGTAACCTACAATGAGCAGTTCTTC
CDR3: CASSLEAGVTYNEQFF

D: TRBD1
size: -
J: TRBJ2-2
V: TRBV11-3
DNA: TGTGCCAGCAGCTTAGATCGGCTCGGGACAGCTACCGGGGAGCTGTTTTTT
CDR3: CASSLDRLGTATGELFF

D: -
size: -
J: TRBJ1-4
V: TRBV18
DNA: TGTGCCAGCTCACCCCGAAGTGAGGGAGACGAGGAAAAACTGTTTTTT
CDR3: CASSPRSEGDEEKLFF

D: TRBD1
size: -
J: TRBJ1-4
V: TRBV7-9
DNA: TGTGCCAGCAGCTTAGCGCGGGGCAGGGGGCCTGAAAAACTGTTTTTT
CDR3: CASSLARGRGPEKLFF

D: TRBD1
size: -
J: TRBJ2-1
V: TRBV11-2
DNA: TGTGCCAGCAGCTCGACAGGGGGCGTGTACAATGAGCAGTTCTTC
CDR3: CASSSTGGVYNEQFF

D: -
size: -
J: TRBJ2-3
V: TRBV5-1
DNA: TGCGCCAGCAGCGGCCAGGGTGGCACAGATACGCAGTATTTT
CDR3: CASSGQGGTDTQYF

D: TRBD2
size: few
J: TRBJ2-3
V: TRBV5-1
DNA: TGCGCCAGCAGTCCGCTTTATAGCGGGAGGGCCGCGGCAGATACGCAGTATTTT
CDR3: CASSPLYSGRAAADTQYF

D: -
size: few
J: TRBJ1-5
V: TRBV2
DNA: TGTGCCAGCAGACGGGGTGGCCAGCCCCAGCATTTT
CDR3: CASRRGGQPQHF

D: TRBD1
size: few
J: TRBJ1-2
V: TRBV9
DNA: TGTGCCAGCAGCGCTGGGACAGGGGCTCCGGGAGGCTACACCTTC
CDR3: CASSAGTGAPGGYTF

D: -
size: -
J: TRBJ1-2
V: TRBV28
DNA: TGTGCCAGCAGTCCCCTCGGGTATGGCTACACCTTC
CDR3: CASSPLGYGYTF

D: -
size: -
J: TRBJ2-3
V: TRBV5-1
DNA: TGCGCCAGCAGCTTGAATGGCGGCGAGGATACGCAGTATTTT
CDR3: CASSLNGGEDTQYF

D: TRBD2
size: -
J: TRBJ2-3
V: TRBV9
DNA: TGTGCCAGCAGCGTAGAGGGCGGGAGAAGGACAGATACGCAGTATTTT
CDR3: CASSVEGGRRTDTQYF

D: TRBD2
size: once
J: TRBJ2-7
V: TRBV11-2
DNA: TGTGCCAGCAGCCCAAGACAACTAGCGGGAGGGTCCGCGTACTTC
CDR3: CASSPRQLAGGSAYF

D: -
size: -
J: TRBJ2-7
V: TRBV29-1
DNA: TGCAGCGTTCCTAAGACATTCTACGAGCAGTACTTC
CDR3: CSVPKTFYEQYF

D: TRBD1
size: -
J: TRBJ2-5
V: TRBV11-2
DNA: TGTGCCAGCAGCTTAGGGGAGGACAGGGCCCCCCGAGAGACCCAGTACTTC
CDR3: CASSLGEDRAPRETQYF